This passage covers 18 T cell receptor beta chains from one sample sequenced in a study of T-cell reconstitution after alpha-beta-depleted transplantation in children. This sample's TCRbeta library carried unique molecular identifier barcodes. TCRdb fed the PCR reads into MiXCR, producing one record per CDR3 protein. The sample contains about 600,000 distinct CDR3 sequences, over 9.5% of which appear only once. The sample consisted of PBMCs from the stem cell graft donor, taken from the stem cell graft. The receptors originated from a human donor who donated a stem cell graft to a child with acute myeloid leukemia.

This clonotype was seen ten or more times. The J gene is TRBJ2-1, the V gene TRBV5-1; D is undetermined. CDR3 length: 15 amino acids. Trimming pared 4 bases from V and 0 bases from J, leaving 11 bases between. The germline CDR1 and CDR2 sequences are SGHRS and YFSETQ. The DNA of the CDR3 is TGCGCCAGCAGCGACGGAGAGAGCTCCTACAATGAGCAGTTCTTC. Amino acid sequence: CASSDGESSYNEQFF.

The CDR3 nucleotides are TGCAGTGCCAACATGGCCGGGACACAGTACCAAGAGACCCAGTACTTC. This codes for CSANMAGTQYQETQYF. The chain recombines TRBV20-1 with TRBJ2-5; a possible D gene is TRBD1 (6 bases). The CDR3 runs 16 residues. The V and J ends lost 6 bases and 0 bases respectively, with 20 bases between them. The V gene's germline CDR1 is DFQATT and CDR2 SNEGSKA (reference sequence).

The chain recombines TRBV4-1 with TRBJ2-5; possible D gene TRBD2, 6 bases. Trimming pared 3 bases from V and 1 base from J, leaving 21 bases between. Germline CDR1 reads MGHRA; CDR2 reads YSYEKL. The CDR3 covers 18 residues. CDR3 sequence: CASSHSVTRRRTQETQYF. DNA for the CDR3: TGCGCCAGCAGCCACTCCGTGACTAGGAGGAGGACCCAAGAGACCCAGTACTTC.

This clonotype was seen only a few times. The rearrangement uses TRBV5-1 and TRBJ2-7; D may be TRBD2 (5 bases). V dropped 2 bases and J dropped 0 bases, with 12 bases sitting between them. The CDR3 runs to 15 residues. Germline-derived CDR1 and CDR2 are SGHRS and YFSETQ. The DNA for the CDR3 is TGCGCCAGCAGCTTCACTAGTCCGAGCTCCTACGAGCAGTACTTC. It translates to CASSFTSPSSYEQYF.

This chain links TRBV11-2 with TRBJ2-3; TRBD2 matches 10 bases. Germline CDR1 and CDR2: SGHAT and FQNNGV. The junction had 5 bases not matched to a gene; V was cut back by 5 bases and J by 0 bases. The CDR3 consists of 16 residues. The CDR3 DNA is TGTGCCAGCAGCCGGACTAGCGGCACTAGCACAGATACGCAGTATTTT. This codes for CASSRTSGTSTDTQYF.

The chain couples TRBV12-3 or TRBV12-4 to TRBJ1-3; D is uncertain. The CDR3 has 16 amino acids. V was trimmed by 5 bases and J by 0 bases, leaving 14 bases between them. The CDR3 DNA follows: TGTGCCAGCAGTCCCACCGAGTCCCTCTCTGGAAACACCATATATTTT. Its protein is CASSPTESLSGNTIYF.

This clonotype was recorded many times. The rearrangement joins TRBV9 to TRBJ2-5; D perhaps matches TRBD2 (5 bases). Germline V lookup: CDR1 SGDLS, CDR2 YYNGEE. This CDR3 is built from 14 residues. Between the trimmed V and J ends, which lost 5 bases and 2 bases, there was a span of 13 bases. The CDR3 loop reads CASSASGIQETQYF. The CDR3 DNA sequence: TGTGCCAGCAGTGCCTCCGGGATACAAGAGACCCAGTACTTC.

The chain recombines TRBV7-2 with TRBJ2-1; TRBD2 aligns across 10 bases. Germline V gene sequence: CDR1 SGHTA, CDR2 FQGNSA. The CDR3 totals 16 residues. V lost 6 bases, J lost 2 bases, and 7 bases stayed unmatched. The CDR3, as DNA: TGTGCCAGCAGACGCGGACTAGCGGCTACCTACAATGAGCAGTTCTTC. Residues: CASRRGLAATYNEQFF.

This clonotype appeared many times. This chain uses TRBV28 with TRBJ2-7; tentatively, D is TRBD1 (5 bases). The CDR3 has 13 amino acids. V was shortened by 4 bases and J by 6 bases, with 13 bases between the two germline ends. Germline lookup yields CDR1 MDHEN and CDR2 SYDVKM. CDR3 loop: CASSSTAGFEQYF. DNA for the CDR3: TGTGCCAGCAGTTCGACGGCAGGGTTCGAGCAGTACTTC.

The V gene is TRBV27, the J gene TRBJ1-1; 7 nucleotides line up with TRBD1. The junction had 7 bases not matched to a gene; V was cut back by 2 bases and J by 4 bases. Germline V gene lookup returns CDR1 MNHEY and CDR2 SMNVEV (reference sequence). The CDR3 runs to 15 residues. CDR3 in DNA: TGTGCCAGCAGTTTAAGACAGGGTCTGGGCACTGAAGCTTTCTTT. It specifies CASSLRQGLGTEAFF.

This clonotype was detected many times. The chain has TRBV5-1 and TRBJ2-3; perhaps TRBD1 as D (6 bases). The CDR3 covers 17 residues. Per germline, CDR1 SGHRS and CDR2 YFSETQ. Deletions cut 5 bases from V and 3 bases from J, with 22 bases between. CDR3 coding DNA: TGCGCCAGCAGAAGGAGGCCACTCAGGGGCAGAACAGATACGCAGTATTTT. Encoded protein: CASRRRPLRGRTDTQYF.

This clonotype was found a few times. The chain combines TRBV2 with TRBJ2-1, with 12 nucleotides matching TRBD2. The CDR3 extends over 16 amino acids. CDR1 is SNHLY and CDR2 is FYNNEI in the germline V gene. V lost 9 bases and J lost 7; bases outside the gene matches: 13. CDR3 sequence: CASNLAGTSGQNEQFF. The CDR3 coding sequence is TGTGCCAGTAATCTTGCCGGGACTAGCGGGCAAAATGAGCAGTTCTTC.

This clonotype was observed a few times. The chain has TRBV5-5 and TRBJ1-5; D remains unclear. From germline, CDR1 is SGHKS and CDR2 YYEKEE (reference sequence). V lost 3 bases, J lost 5 bases, and 18 bases lay in between. This CDR3 comprises 16 residues. CDR3 region: CASSYNPVSADQPQHF. CDR3 coding DNA: TGTGCCAGCAGCTATAATCCGGTCTCGGCGGATCAGCCCCAGCATTTT.

In this sample, this clonotype turned up a few times. The J gene is TRBJ1-6, the V gene TRBV3-1; perhaps TRBD1 as D (6 bases). The CDR3 totals 15 residues. Per germline, CDR1 LGHDT and CDR2 YNNKEL (reference sequence). V lost 5 bases and J lost 5, with 13 bases in between. The CDR3 region is CASSTKGGHNSPLHF. CDR3 bases: TGTGCCAGCAGCACGAAGGGGGGTCATAATTCACCCCTCCACTTT. The variable domain in full, with the rest retrieved from reference TRBV3-1 and TRBJ1-6, is DTAVSQTPKYLVTQMGNDKSIKCEQNLGHDTMYWYKQDSKKFLKIMFSYNNKELIINETVPNRFSPKSPDKAHLNLHINSLELGDSAVYFCASSTKGGHNSPLHFGNGTRLTVT.

This clonotype was observed at least ten times. This chain uses TRBV20-1 with TRBJ2-3; TRBD2 matches 7 bases. CDR1 is DFQATT, CDR2 SNEGSKA, per germline (reference sequence). Trimming took 0 bases from V and 2 from J; bases not matched to a gene: 8. This CDR3 is built from 16 residues. CDR3 loop: CSARDFRRDYTDTQYF. The CDR3 bases are TGCAGTGCTAGAGATTTTCGGCGGGACTACACAGATACGCAGTATTTT.

The genes are TRBV7-6 and TRBJ2-3; TRBD2 agrees at 16 bases. The CDR3 is 21 residues long. V was clipped by 4 bases and J by 3 bases; unmatched bases: 16. The V gene's germline CDR1 is SGHVS and CDR2 FNYEAQ. The CDR3 DNA reads TGTGCCAGCAGCTCCCCTCCTTTCGGGACTAGCGGGAGGGCCGATACAGATACGCAGTATTTT. Translation gives CASSSPPFGTSGRADTDTQYF.

The chain is built from TRBV10-3 and TRBJ2-7, with 9 nucleotides matching TRBD2. Germline V gene sequence: CDR1 ENHRY, CDR2 SYGVKD. With V trimmed by 6 bases and J by 4 bases, 7 bases remained unmatched. The CDR3 is made up of 14 amino acids. CDR3 sequence reads: CAISSGTSWYEQYF. The CDR3 DNA is TGTGCCATCAGCTCCGGGACTAGCTGGTACGAGCAGTACTTC.

In this sample, this clonotype turned up once. This chain uses TRBV25-1 with TRBJ2-2; TRBD2 might be the D (6 bases). Germline lookup yields CDR1 MGHDK and CDR2 SYGVNS. Trimming took 2 bases from V and 5 from J, leaving 18 bases between them. The CDR3 has 17 residues. The CDR3 nucleotides are TGTGCCAGCAGTGAAGTAGGCTTTGGCGGGGCTACCGGGGAGCTGTTTTTT. This codes for CASSEVGFGGATGELFF.